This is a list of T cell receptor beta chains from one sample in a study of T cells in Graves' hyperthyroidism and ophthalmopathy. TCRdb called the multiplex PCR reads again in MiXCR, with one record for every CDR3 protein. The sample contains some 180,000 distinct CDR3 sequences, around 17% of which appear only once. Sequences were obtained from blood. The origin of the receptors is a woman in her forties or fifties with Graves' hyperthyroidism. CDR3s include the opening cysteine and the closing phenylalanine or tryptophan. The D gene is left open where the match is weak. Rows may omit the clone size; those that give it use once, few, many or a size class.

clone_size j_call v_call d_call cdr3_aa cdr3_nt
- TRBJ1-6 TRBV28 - CASMQDRRNNSPLHF TGTGCCAGCATGCAGGACAGAAGGAATAATTCACCCCTCCACTTT
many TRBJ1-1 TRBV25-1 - CASSEFTGARTEAFF TGTGCCAGCAGTGAATTTACCGGGGCGCGGACTGAAGCTTTCTTT
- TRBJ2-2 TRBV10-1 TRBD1 CASTQGTGELFF TGCGCCAGCACACAGGGGACAGGGGAGCTGTTTTTT
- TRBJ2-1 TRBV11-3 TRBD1 CASSLETTGGNEQFF TGTGCCAGCAGCTTAGAAACCACAGGGGGCAATGAGCAGTTCTTC
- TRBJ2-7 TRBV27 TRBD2 CASSWTSGHNSYEQYF TGTGCCAGCAGTTGGACTAGCGGGCATAATTCCTACGAGCAGTACTTC
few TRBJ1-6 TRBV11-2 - CASSSRDGGSYNSPLHF TGTGCCAGCAGCTCCAGGGACGGCGGCTCCTATAATTCACCCCTCCACTTT
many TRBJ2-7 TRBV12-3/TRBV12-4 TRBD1 CASTDRDLYEQYF TGTGCCAGCACTGACAGGGACCTATACGAGCAGTACTTC
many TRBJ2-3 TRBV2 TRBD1 CASSLTGALDTQYF TGTGCCAGCAGCCTGACAGGGGCGTTGGATACGCAGTATTTT
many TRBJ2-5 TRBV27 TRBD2 CASSFGLAGGGPKRETQYF TGTGCCAGCAGTTTTGGGCTAGCGGGAGGGGGCCCAAAACGGGAGACCCAGTACTTC
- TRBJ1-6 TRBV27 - CASGNRENSPLHF TGTGCCAGCGGCAACCGGGAAAATTCACCCCTCCACTTT